This is a list of T cell receptor beta chains from one sample in a study of blood T cell repertoires in COVID-19. Assay used: immunoSEQ multiplex PCR; TCRdb lists only in-frame clones, some missing. The sample shows a few hundred thousand clones, more than 80% of them seen only once. The sample taken for sequencing was peripheral blood. The receptors derive from a woman aged 25 to 39 with active or convalescent COVID-19. Each CDR3 is given with its conserved first and last residue. D genes are given only for firm matches. Where a row states a size, it is once, few, many or the class of an expanded clone; other rows omit it.

abundance	d_gene	j_gene	v_gene	CDR3aa	CDR3nt
NA	TRBD1	TRBJ1-1	TRBV19	CASSIPGGEAFF	TGTGCCAGTAGTATCCCAGGGGGCGAGGCTTTCTTT
few	NA	TRBJ1-1	TRBV11-3	CASSLRRGTEAFF	TGTGCCAGCAGCTTAAGGCGAGGGACTGAAGCTTTCTTT
NA	NA	TRBJ2-3	TRBV7-9	CASTSITDTQYF	TGTGCCAGCACTTCTATCACAGATACGCAGTATTTT
NA	NA	TRBJ1-5	TRBV27	CASSWSGWLPQHF	TGTGCCAGCAGTTGGTCGGGATGGCTACCCCAGCATTTT
NA	NA	TRBJ2-7	TRBV18	CASSSNYEQYF	TGTGCCAGCTCATCAAACTACGAGCAGTACTTC
NA	TRBD1	TRBJ2-3	TRBV6-5	CASSRDRATDTQYF	TGTGCCAGCAGCCGGGACAGGGCCACAGATACGCAGTATTTT
NA	NA	TRBJ2-7	TRBV19	CASSIEWTGFYEQYF	TGTGCCAGTAGTATTGAGTGGACTGGATTCTACGAGCAGTACTTC
NA	NA	TRBJ1-5	TRBV27	CASRAGQVNQPQHF	TGTGCCAGCAGGGCGGGCCAGGTCAATCAGCCCCAGCATTTT
NA	NA	TRBJ2-3	TRBV7-2	CASSPSAAKTDTQYF	TGTGCCAGCAGCCCTAGCGCGGCCAAAACAGATACGCAGTATTTT
NA	NA	TRBJ2-3	TRBV6-5	CASSPRVGPDTQYF	TGTGCCAGCAGTCCCCGGGTCGGCCCAGATACGCAGTATTTT
NA	TRBD1	TRBJ1-2	TRBV5-1	CASSADRGRPYGYTF	TGCGCCAGCAGCGCTGACAGGGGGCGTCCCTATGGCTACACCTTC
NA	NA	TRBJ1-2	TRBV19	CASTQGYGYTF	TGTGCCAGTACTCAGGGGTATGGCTACACCTTC
NA	NA	TRBJ2-1	TRBV23-1	CASSPYARGRTNEQFF	TGCGCCAGCAGTCCCTATGCCCGAGGCCGAACCAATGAGCAGTTCTTC
NA	NA	TRBJ1-4	TRBV30	CAWNRVGGEKLFF	TGTGCCTGGAATAGGGTCGGAGGAGAAAAACTGTTTTTT
NA	NA	TRBJ2-1	TRBV9	CASSGSPGPGPREQFF	TGTGCCAGCAGCGGATCTCCGGGCCCAGGGCCGAGGGAGCAGTTCTTC
NA	TRBD2	TRBJ2-1	TRBV7-9	CASSSPGLAGGPSYNEQFF	TGTGCCAGCAGCTCGCCGGGACTAGCGGGGGGGCCATCCTACAATGAGCAGTTCTTC
NA	NA	TRBJ2-2	TRBV5-1	CASRQGSAGELFF	TGCGCCAGCAGACAGGGAAGTGCGGGGGAGCTGTTTTTT
NA	NA	TRBJ1-2	TRBV2	CASSERGATYTF	TGTGCCAGCAGTGAACGTGGGGCCACCTACACCTTC
NA	NA	TRBJ1-2	TRBV19	CASSQFYGYTF	TGTGCCAGTAGTCAGTTCTATGGCTACACCTTC
NA	TRBD1	TRBJ2-3	TRBV27	CASRDRGIDTQYF	TGTGCCAGCAGAGACAGGGGTATAGATACGCAGTATTTT
few	NA	TRBJ1-1	TRBV18	CASSQQANTEAFF	TGTGCCAGCTCACAACAGGCGAACACTGAAGCTTTCTTT
NA	NA	TRBJ1-3	TRBV14	CASSQSRRGTGNTIYF	TGTGCCAGCAGCCAATCCCGTAGGGGGACTGGAAACACCATATATTTT
NA	NA	TRBJ2-3	TRBV18	CASSPAGNTDTQYF	TGTGCCAGCTCACCGGCGGGGAACACAGATACGCAGTATTTT
NA	NA	TRBJ2-3	TRBV7-6	CASSLFRGSGDTQYF	TGTGCCAGCAGCTTATTTCGGGGAAGTGGAGATACGCAGTATTTT
NA	NA	TRBJ1-1	TRBV5-5	CASSSFWQNTEAFF	TGTGCCAGCAGCTCGTTTTGGCAGAACACTGAAGCTTTCTTT
NA	TRBD1	TRBJ2-7	TRBV5-1	CASSFTGGPGYEQYF	TGCGCCAGCAGCTTCACAGGGGGCCCTGGGTACGAGCAGTACTTC
NA	TRBD2	TRBJ2-5	TRBV6-5	CASSGGGTQETQYF	TGTGCCAGCAGCGGGGGGGGGACCCAAGAGACCCAGTACTTC
NA	NA	TRBJ2-3	TRBV11-2	CASSFATGLISDTQYF	TGTGCCAGCAGCTTCGCCACAGGGCTCATTTCCGATACGCAGTATTTT
NA	NA	TRBJ2-7	TRBV7-3	CASSQAGGLRSEQYF	TGTGCCAGCAGCCAGGCTGGGGGACTCCGGAGCGAGCAGTACTTC
few	TRBD1	TRBJ1-2	TRBV18	CASSPLGQGRLDGYTF	TGTGCCAGCTCACCACTGGGACAGGGCAGATTAGATGGCTACACCTTC
NA	NA	TRBJ1-3	TRBV14	CASRQGISSGNTIYF	TGTGCCAGCAGACAGGGAATCAGCTCTGGAAACACCATATATTTT
NA	NA	TRBJ2-3	TRBV2	CASSLGKGRGRPYTQYF	TGTGCCAGCAGTTTGGGAAAGGGGCGGGGCAGACCCTATACGCAGTATTTT
NA	TRBD2	TRBJ2-2	TRBV7-3	CASSPRSGGANGELFF	TGTGCCAGCAGTCCCCGCAGCGGGGGTGCAAACGGGGAGCTGTTTTTT
NA	NA	TRBJ2-5	TRBV4-3	CASSQDPQGQETQYF	TGCGCCAGCAGCCAAGACCCCCAGGGACAAGAGACCCAGTACTTC
NA	TRBD1	TRBJ2-7	TRBV5-1	CASSSIRTGDYEQYF	TGCGCCAGCAGCTCTATCAGGACAGGGGACTACGAGCAGTACTTC
NA	NA	TRBJ1-5	TRBV2	CASTQGGDQPQHF	TGTGCCAGCACCCAAGGGGGGGACCAGCCCCAGCATTTT
NA	TRBD2	TRBJ2-5	TRBV7-9	CASSLGLAGGVETQYF	TGTGCCAGCAGCTTAGGCTTAGCGGGGGGAGTGGAGACCCAGTACTTC
NA	TRBD2	TRBJ2-3	TRBV6-1	CASSGIAGVRTDTQYF	TGTGCCAGCAGTGGAATAGCGGGGGTTAGGACAGATACGCAGTATTTT
NA	NA	TRBJ2-4	TRBV19	CASSIGGLAKNIQYF	TGTGCCAGTAGTATAGGTGGCTTAGCCAAAAACATTCAGTACTTC
NA	TRBD2	TRBJ2-3	TRBV18	CASSPVTLAGGVTDTQYF	TGTGCCAGCTCACCAGTCACTCTAGCGGGGGGGGTCACAGATACGCAGTATTTT
NA	TRBD2	TRBJ2-1	TRBV28	CASSLVERGGLKYEQFF	TGTGCCAGCAGTTTAGTAGAGCGGGGGGGCCTCAAGTATGAGCAGTTCTTC
NA	NA	TRBJ2-7	TRBV14	CASSQEEIPGYEQYF	TGTGCCAGCAGCCAAGAAGAAATTCCGGGGTACGAGCAGTACTTC
NA	NA	TRBJ1-3	TRBV2	CASSAEPGEGNTIYF	TGTGCCAGCAGTGCAGAACCAGGGGAGGGAAACACCATATATTTT
NA	NA	TRBJ1-1	TRBV4-2	CASSQDRRLNTEAFF	TGTGCCAGCAGCCAAGATCGCAGATTGAACACTGAAGCTTTCTTT
NA	NA	TRBJ1-2	TRBV12-3/TRBV12-4	CASNPGQGRGYTF	TGTGCCAGCAATCCTGGTCAGGGGCGAGGCTACACCTTC
NA	TRBD1	TRBJ1-1	TRBV28	CASNRQGIGGEAFF	TGTGCCAGCAATAGACAGGGTATTGGGGGAGAAGCTTTCTTT
once	NA	TRBJ1-5	TRBV6-6	CASSNEQGSNQPQHF	TGTGCCAGCAGTAACGAACAGGGAAGCAATCAGCCCCAGCATTTT
NA	NA	TRBJ1-2	TRBV10-3	CAISESLRYGYTF	TGTGCCATCAGTGAGTCATTGCGGTATGGCTACACCTTC
few	NA	TRBJ1-5	TRBV2	CASTRTRASEAQPQHF	TGTGCCAGCACTAGGACAAGGGCCTCCGAGGCTCAGCCCCAGCATTTT
NA	NA	TRBJ1-2	TRBV24-1	CATSDLQEGSGGYTF	TGTGCCACCAGTGACTTACAGGAGGGGTCCGGAGGCTACACCTTC
NA	NA	TRBJ1-5	TRBV18	CASSPGPNQPQHF	TGTGCCAGCTCACCGGGGCCGAATCAGCCCCAGCATTTT
NA	NA	TRBJ2-6	TRBV6-5	CAAGAGANVLTF	TGTGCCGCAGGGGCTGGGGCCAACGTCCTGACTTTC
NA	TRBD1	TRBJ1-2	TRBV6-5	CASATGGRNGYTF	TGTGCCAGCGCGACAGGGGGCCGGAATGGCTACACCTTC
few	TRBD1	TRBJ2-7	TRBV4-1	CASSHDRAYEQYF	TGCGCCAGCAGCCATGACAGGGCCTACGAGCAGTACTTC
once	NA	TRBJ2-7	TRBV30	CASRGVDEQYF	TGTGCCTCGAGAGGGGTAGATGAGCAGTACTTC
NA	NA	TRBJ1-1	TRBV28	CASRIEGANTEAFF	TGTGCCAGCAGAATCGAGGGTGCGAACACTGAAGCTTTCTTT
NA	NA	TRBJ2-4	TRBV10-3	CATSGVGDIQYF	TGTGCCACTTCAGGTGTGGGTGACATTCAGTACTTC
few	NA	TRBJ2-5	TRBV5-5	CASSLEQLGTQYF	TGTGCCAGCAGCTTGGAACAGCTGGGGACCCAGTACTTC